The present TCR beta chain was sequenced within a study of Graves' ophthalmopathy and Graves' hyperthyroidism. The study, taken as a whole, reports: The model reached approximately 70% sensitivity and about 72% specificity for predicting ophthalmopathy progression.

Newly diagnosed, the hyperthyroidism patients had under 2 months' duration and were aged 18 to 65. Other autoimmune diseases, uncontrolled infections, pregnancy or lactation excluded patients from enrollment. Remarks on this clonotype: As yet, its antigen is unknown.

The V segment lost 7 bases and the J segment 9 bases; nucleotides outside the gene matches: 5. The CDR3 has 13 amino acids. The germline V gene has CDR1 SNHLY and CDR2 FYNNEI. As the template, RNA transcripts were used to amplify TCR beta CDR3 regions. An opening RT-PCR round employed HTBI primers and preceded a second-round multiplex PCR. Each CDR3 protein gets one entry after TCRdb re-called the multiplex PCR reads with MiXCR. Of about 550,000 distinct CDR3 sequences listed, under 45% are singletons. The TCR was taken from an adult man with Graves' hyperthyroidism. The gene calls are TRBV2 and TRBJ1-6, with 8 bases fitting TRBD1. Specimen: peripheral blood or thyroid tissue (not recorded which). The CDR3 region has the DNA TGTGCCAGCACCAGACAGGGGCCTTCACCCCTCCACTTT. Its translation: CASTRQGPSPLHF.